This TCR beta chain derives from a study of response to subunit inactivated influenza vaccine. TCRdb redid the calling of the RT-PCR reads with MiXCR, one entry per CDR3 protein. The sample includes around 540,000 distinct CDR3 sequences, over 9.5% of them seen just once. The length of the CDR3 is 14 residues. V was pared by 3 bases and J by 9 bases, with 17 bases between. Germline CDR1 and CDR2: MDHEN and SYDVKM. Concerning this clonotype itself: The antigen remains undetermined.

Findings and caveats of the study: Each seasonal influenza vaccination recruits few new T cells, the authors suggested.

This receptor was obtained from a man aged 45-65 years who received an inactivated influenza vaccine. The chain combines TRBV28 with TRBJ2-5; D remains ambiguous. This material consisted of PBMCs from blood, taken on the day of vaccination. In DNA form, the CDR3 reads TGTGCCAGCAGTTTTCGCCAGAGTGCTTCGTCCCAGTACTTC. Amino acids: CASSFRQSASSQYF. The full variable domain, with the rest looked up from reference TRBV28 and TRBJ2-5, is DVKVTQSSRYLVKRTGEKVFLECVQDMDHENMFWYRQDPGLGLRLIYFSYDVKMKEKGDIPEGYSVSREKKERFSLILESASTNQTSMYLCASSFRQSASSQYFGPGTRLLVL.